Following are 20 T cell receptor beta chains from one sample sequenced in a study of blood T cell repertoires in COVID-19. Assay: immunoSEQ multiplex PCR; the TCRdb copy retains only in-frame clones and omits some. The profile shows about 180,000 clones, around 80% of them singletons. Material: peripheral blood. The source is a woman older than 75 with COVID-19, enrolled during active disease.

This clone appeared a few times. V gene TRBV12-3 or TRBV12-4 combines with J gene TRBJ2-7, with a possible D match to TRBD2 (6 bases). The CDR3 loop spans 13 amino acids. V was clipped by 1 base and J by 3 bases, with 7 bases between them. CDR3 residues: CASSLGGLYEQYF. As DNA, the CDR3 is TGTGCCAGCAGTTTAGGGGGACTCTACGAGCAGTACTTC.

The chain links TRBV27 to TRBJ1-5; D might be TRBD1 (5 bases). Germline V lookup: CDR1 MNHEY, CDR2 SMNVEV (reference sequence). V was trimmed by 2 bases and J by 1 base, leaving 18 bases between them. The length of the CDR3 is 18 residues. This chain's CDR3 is CASSLIPFRSGSNQPQHF. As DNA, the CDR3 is TGTGCCAGCAGTTTAATACCCTTCCGGTCAGGGAGCAATCAGCCCCAGCATTTT.

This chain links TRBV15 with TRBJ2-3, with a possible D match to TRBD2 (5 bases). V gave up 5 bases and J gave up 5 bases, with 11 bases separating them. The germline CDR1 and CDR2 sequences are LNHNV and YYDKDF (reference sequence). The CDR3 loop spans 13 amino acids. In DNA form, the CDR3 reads TGTGCCACCAGCCCACGACGGGGAGATACGCAGTATTTT. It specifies CATSPRRGDTQYF.

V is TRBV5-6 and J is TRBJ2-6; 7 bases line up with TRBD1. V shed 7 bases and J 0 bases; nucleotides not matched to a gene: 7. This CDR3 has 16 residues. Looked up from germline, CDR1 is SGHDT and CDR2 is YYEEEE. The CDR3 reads CASCYRDSSGANVLTF. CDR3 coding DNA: TGTGCCAGCTGTTACAGGGACAGCTCTGGGGCCAACGTCCTGACTTTC.

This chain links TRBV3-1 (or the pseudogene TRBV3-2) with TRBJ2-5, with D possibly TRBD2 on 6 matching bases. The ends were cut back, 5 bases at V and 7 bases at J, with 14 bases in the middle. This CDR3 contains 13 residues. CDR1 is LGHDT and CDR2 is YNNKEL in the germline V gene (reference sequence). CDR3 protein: CASSTSSGGTQYF. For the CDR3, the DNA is TGTGCCAGCAGCACCTCATCCGGGGGGACCCAGTACTTC.

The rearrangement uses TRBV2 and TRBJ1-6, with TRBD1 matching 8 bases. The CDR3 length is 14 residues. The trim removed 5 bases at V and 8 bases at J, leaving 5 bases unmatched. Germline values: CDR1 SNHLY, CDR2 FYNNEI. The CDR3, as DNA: TGTGCCAGCAGTCAGGACAGGGCGGATTCACCCCTCCACTTT. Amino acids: CASSQDRADSPLHF.

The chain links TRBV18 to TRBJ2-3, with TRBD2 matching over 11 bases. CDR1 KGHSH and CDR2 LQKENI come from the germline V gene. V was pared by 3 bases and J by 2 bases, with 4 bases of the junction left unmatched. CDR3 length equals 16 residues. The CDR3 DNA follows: TGTGCCAGCTCACCGTCTAGCGGGGGGATCACAGATACGCAGTATTTT. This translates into CASSPSSGGITDTQYF.

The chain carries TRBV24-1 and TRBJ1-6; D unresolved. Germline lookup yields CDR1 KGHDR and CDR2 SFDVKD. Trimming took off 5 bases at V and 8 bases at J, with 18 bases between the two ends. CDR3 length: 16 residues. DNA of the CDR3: TGTGCCACCAGTGCCGATTTGGGGTGGAGGTATTCACCCCTCCACTTT. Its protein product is CATSADLGWRYSPLHF.

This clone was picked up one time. In DNA, the CDR3 is TGTGCCAGCAGCTCCCTTGGACAGGGAAGTTCACCCCTCCACTTT. Protein product: CASSSLGQGSSPLHF. The rearrangement links TRBV7-6 to TRBJ1-6; TRBD1 matches at 8 bases. Trimming removed 4 bases from V and 9 bases from J; junction bases left unmatched: 8. Germline CDR1 is SGHVS and CDR2 is FNYEAQ. This CDR3 is 15 amino acids long.

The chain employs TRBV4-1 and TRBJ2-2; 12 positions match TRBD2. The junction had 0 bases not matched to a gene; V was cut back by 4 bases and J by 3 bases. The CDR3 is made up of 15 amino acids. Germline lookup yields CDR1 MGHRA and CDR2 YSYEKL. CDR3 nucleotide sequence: TGCGCCAGCAGCCGACTAGCGGGAGACACCGGGGAGCTGTTTTTT. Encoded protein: CASSRLAGDTGELFF.

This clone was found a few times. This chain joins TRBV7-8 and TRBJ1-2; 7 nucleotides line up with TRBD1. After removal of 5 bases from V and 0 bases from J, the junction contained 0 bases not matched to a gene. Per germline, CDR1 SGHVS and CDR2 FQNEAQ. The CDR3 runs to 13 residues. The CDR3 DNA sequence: TGTGCCAGCAGCGGGACAGCTAACTATGGCTACACCTTC. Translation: CASSGTANYGYTF.

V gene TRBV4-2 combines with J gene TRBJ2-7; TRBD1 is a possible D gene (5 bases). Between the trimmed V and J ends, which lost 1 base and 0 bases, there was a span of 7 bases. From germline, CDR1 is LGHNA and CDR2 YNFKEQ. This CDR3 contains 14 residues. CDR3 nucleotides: TGTGCCAGCAGCCAAGTCCAGGGCTCCTACGAGCAGTACTTC. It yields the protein CASSQVQGSYEQYF.

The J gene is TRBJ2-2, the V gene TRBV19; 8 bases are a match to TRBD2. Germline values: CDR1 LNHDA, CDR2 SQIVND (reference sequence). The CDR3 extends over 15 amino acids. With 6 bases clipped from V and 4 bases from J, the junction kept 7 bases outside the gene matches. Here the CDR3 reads CASRSGLAGTGELFF. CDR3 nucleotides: TGTGCCAGTAGGTCAGGACTAGCCGGCACCGGGGAGCTGTTTTTT. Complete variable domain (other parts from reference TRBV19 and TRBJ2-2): DGGITQSPKYLFRKEGQNVTLSCEQNLNHDAMYWYRQDPGQGLRLIYYSQIVNDFQKGDIAEGYSVSREKKESFPLTVTSAQKNPTAFYLCASRSGLAGTGELFFGEGSRLTVL.

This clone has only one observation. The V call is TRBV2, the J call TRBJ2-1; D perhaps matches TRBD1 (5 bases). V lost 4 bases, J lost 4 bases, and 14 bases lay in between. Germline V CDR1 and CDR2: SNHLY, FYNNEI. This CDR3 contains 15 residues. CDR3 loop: CASSAKQVPYNEQFF. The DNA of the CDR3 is TGTGCCAGCAGTGCGAAACAGGTTCCTTACAATGAGCAGTTCTTC.

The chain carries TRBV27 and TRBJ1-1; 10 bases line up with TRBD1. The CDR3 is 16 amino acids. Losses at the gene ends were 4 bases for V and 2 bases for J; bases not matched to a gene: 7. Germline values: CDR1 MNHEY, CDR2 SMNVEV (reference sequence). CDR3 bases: TGTGCCAGCAGTTATCTTGGGACAGGGGAAAACACTGAAGCTTTCTTT. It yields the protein CASSYLGTGENTEAFF.

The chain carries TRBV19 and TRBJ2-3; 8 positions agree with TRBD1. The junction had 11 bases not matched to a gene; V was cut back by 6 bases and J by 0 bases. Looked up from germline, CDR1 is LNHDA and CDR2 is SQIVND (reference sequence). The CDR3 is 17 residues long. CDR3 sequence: CASSRQGRGVSTDTQYF. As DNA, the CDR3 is TGTGCCAGTAGCCGACAGGGGCGCGGGGTTAGCACAGATACGCAGTATTTT. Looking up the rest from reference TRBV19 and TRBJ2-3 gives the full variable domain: DGGITQSPKYLFRKEGQNVTLSCEQNLNHDAMYWYRQDPGQGLRLIYYSQIVNDFQKGDIAEGYSVSREKKESFPLTVTSAQKNPTAFYLCASSRQGRGVSTDTQYFGPGTRLTVL.

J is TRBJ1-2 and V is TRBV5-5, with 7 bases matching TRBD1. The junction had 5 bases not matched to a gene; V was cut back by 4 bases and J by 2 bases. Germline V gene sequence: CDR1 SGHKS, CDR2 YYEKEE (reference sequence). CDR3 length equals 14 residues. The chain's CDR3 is CASSMGQINYGYTF. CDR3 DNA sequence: TGTGCCAGCAGCATGGGACAGATAAACTATGGCTACACCTTC.

DNA of the CDR3: TGTGCCAGTAGTCCCCAGGGACAGGGGATTCATCAGCCCCAGCATTTT. Encoded protein: CASSPQGQGIHQPQHF. The V call is TRBV19, the J call TRBJ1-5, with 10 bases identical to TRBD1. Germline V gives CDR1 LNHDA, CDR2 SQIVND (reference sequence). After removal of 5 bases from V and 5 bases from J, the junction contained 9 bases not matched to a gene. This CDR3 is 16 amino acids long.

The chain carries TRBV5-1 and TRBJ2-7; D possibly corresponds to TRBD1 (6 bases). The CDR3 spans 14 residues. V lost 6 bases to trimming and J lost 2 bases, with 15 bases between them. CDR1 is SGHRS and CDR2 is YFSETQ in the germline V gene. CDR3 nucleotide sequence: TGCGCCAGCACCCCCGGCCCAGGGGCCTACGAGCAGTACTTC. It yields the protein CASTPGPGAYEQYF. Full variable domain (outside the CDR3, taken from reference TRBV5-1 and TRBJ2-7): KAGVTQTPRYLIKTRGQQVTLSCSPISGHRSVSWYQQTPGQGLQFLFEYFSETQRNKGNFPGRFSGRQFSNSRSEMNVSTLELGDSALYLCASTPGPGAYEQYFGPGTRLTVT.

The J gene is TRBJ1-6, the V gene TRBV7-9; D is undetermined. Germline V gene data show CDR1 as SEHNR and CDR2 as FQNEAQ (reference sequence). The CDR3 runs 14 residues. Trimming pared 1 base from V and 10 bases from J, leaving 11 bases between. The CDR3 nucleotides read TGTGCCAGCAGCTTAGGTTTTTCGTCCTCACCCCTCCACTTT. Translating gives CASSLGFSSSPLHF. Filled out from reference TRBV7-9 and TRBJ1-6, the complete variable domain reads DTGVSQNPRHKITKRGQNVTFRCDPISEHNRLYWYRQTLGQGPEFLTYFQNEAQLEKSRLLSDRFSAERPKGSFSTLEIQRTEQGDSAMYLCASSLGFSSSPLHFGNGTRLTVT.